The rows below give T cell receptor beta chains drawn from one sample of a study of neoadjuvant anti-PD-1 for oral cavity cancer. Sequenced by immunoSEQ multiplex PCR; TCRdb stores in-frame clones only, minus some. Here the sample spans some 17,000 clones, approximately 64% being singletons. Sequenced material: PBMCs, taken before nivolumab (anti-PD-1) treatment. The receptors come from a person between 40 and 79 years old with oral cavity squamous cell carcinoma. CDR3s leave out the opening cysteine and the closing phenylalanine or tryptophan. Each record gives: V gene, CDR3 protein.

>TRBV6-5
ASSYSGTSGGNTIY
>TRBV5-8
ASSLVPSGAYEQY
>TRBV2
ASSGAFGVAESSLETQY
>TRBV6-1
ASKAVDGNTIY
>TRBV27
ASSLGQAYYEQY
>TRBV30
AWSGVSNQPQH
>TRBV29-1
SVGSGLAGNYNEQF
>TRBV11-1
ASSLGGRETQY
>TRBV7-9
ASSRDKNYGYT
>TRBV5-4
ASSLHPDTQY
>TRBV19
ASSISQANTEAF
>TRBV19
ASSTRTSGINEQF
>TRBV7-3
ASSIPTGGGTDTQY
>TRBV29-1
SVEGGWETQY
>TRBV6-5
ASSYSRQGPYEQY
>TRBV11-3
ASSLGRGSDTQY
>TRBV5-6
ASSLAGGINGYT
>TRBV9
ASNAGPNTDTQY
>TRBV6-1
ASREDRGSGANVLT
>TRBV6-1
ASRGGTGSHEQY
>TRBV6-5
ASSYSSTDTQY
>TRBV11-2
ASSLGLNTGELF
>TRBV2
ASNAAGTGELF
>TRBV29-1
SVGAPGRDTQY
>TRBV6-1
ASSLLAGGHNEQF
>TRBV11-2
ASSPQGATREQY
>TRBV7-9
ASSFGQATNYGYT
>TRBV9
ASSLDPQGGLNTGELF
>TRBV7-8
ASSLGTWTGGGAF
>TRBV2
ASSESSGRANEQF
>TRBV6-1
ASSEWGLPQH
>TRBV4-1
ASSQVGGGTDTQY
>TRBV6-1
ASAGLGETQY
>TRBV9
ASSVAASLFSYNEQF
>TRBV6-5
ASSGDRDRYGYT
>TRBV2
ASTPRGGSLREDTQY
>TRBV6-6
ASSPSGPFHEQY
>TRBV2
ASSDQGMYSNQPQH
>TRBV11-3
ASSSAGSGTGELF
>TRBV10-3
AISEVGSRDEQF
>TRBV10-3
AITQGGNYGYT
>TRBV10-3
AISDGAGGELF
>TRBV10-3
AISLNNQPQH
>TRBV19
ASSILQGEGAF
>TRBV6-1
ASSEASGRARF
>TRBV5-5
ASSLQQGQSGYGYT
>TRBV6-1
ASSTSGGEYEQY
>TRBV6-1
ASSEPGTGWGNQPQH
>TRBV6-5
ASSYSRETQY